The 27 T cell receptor beta chains below were found in one sample sequenced in a study of blood T cell repertoires in COVID-19. Produced via immunoSEQ multiplex PCR; TCRdb's table is partial and in-frame only. Of 70,000 to 95,000 clones listed, about 95% were seen once; the top ten hold roughly 4%. The sequencing input was peripheral blood. Receptors were obtained from a human donor with active COVID-19. The donor label of this sample is uncertain.

This chain joins TRBV19 and TRBJ2-2; D may be TRBD2 (7 bases). Germline CDR1 LNHDA, CDR2 SQIVND (reference sequence). V was clipped by 1 base and J by 1 base, with 13 bases between them. The CDR3 runs 17 residues. The CDR3 DNA follows: TGTGCCAGTAGTATAGCCTGGGGGGGCAGGAACACCGGGGAGCTGTTTTTT. This encodes CASSIAWGGRNTGELFF.

The chain uses TRBV9 and TRBJ2-1, with unresolved D. The CDR3 has 17 residues. Per germline, CDR1 SGDLS and CDR2 YYNGEE. V shed 0 bases and J shed 0 bases, with 13 bases lying between them. The CDR3 DNA follows: TGTGCCAGCAGCGTAGGTAGTAGCCGGATCTCCTACAATGAGCAGTTCTTC. Translation: CASSVGSSRISYNEQFF.

The V call is TRBV19, the J call TRBJ2-5, with 9 bases that match TRBD2. Trimming removed 5 bases from V and 5 bases from J; junction bases left unmatched: 12. The length of the CDR3 is 16 residues. Germline V gene data show CDR1 as LNHDA and CDR2 as SQIVND (reference sequence). The CDR3 spells CASSPGDSGGSETQYF. DNA for the CDR3: TGTGCCAGTAGTCCCGGGGATAGCGGGGGATCGGAGACCCAGTACTTC.

J is TRBJ1-2 and V is TRBV28; 11 positions agree with TRBD1. V lost 7 bases, J lost 2 bases, and 6 bases stayed unmatched. Germline CDR1 is MDHEN and CDR2 is SYDVKM. This CDR3 is built from 15 residues. This CDR3 reads CASIGQGAENYGYTF. The CDR3 nucleotides read TGTGCCAGCATAGGACAGGGGGCCGAGAACTATGGCTACACCTTC.

The chain links TRBV3-1 (or the pseudogene TRBV3-2) to TRBJ2-3; TRBD2 matches at 10 bases. The CDR3 length is 15 residues. CDR1 is LGHDT, CDR2 YNNKEL, per germline (reference sequence). J gave up 1 base and V 7 bases, and 5 bases lay outside the gene matches. CDR3 nucleotides: TGTGCCAGCACCACCGGGACTAGCGGCACAGATACGCAGTATTTT. Translating gives CASTTGTSGTDTQYF.

The chain employs TRBV27 and TRBJ2-7, with D possibly TRBD1 on 6 matching bases. With 5 bases removed from V and 3 bases from J, the gap between germline ends came to 23 bases. The CDR3 is 17 residues long. In germline, CDR1 is MNHEY, CDR2 SMNVEV (reference sequence). CDR3 bases: TGTGCCAGCAGTCCAGGGGATGTCTATGACCTTTTCTACGAGCAGTACTTC. It encodes CASSPGDVYDLFYEQYF.

The chain is built from TRBV24-1 and TRBJ2-7; the D gene is possibly TRBD1 (5 bases). The germline V gene encodes CDR1 KGHDR and CDR2 SFDVKD. The CDR3 is 11 amino acids. Between the trimmed V and J ends, which lost 4 bases and 6 bases, there was a span of 6 bases. The CDR3 DNA sequence: TGTGCCACCAGTGAAAGGGGCGAGCAGTACTTC. Translated, it gives CATSERGEQYF.

This clone has only one observation. The V and J genes are TRBV19 and TRBJ1-1; 7 bases map to TRBD1. Germline-derived CDR1 and CDR2 are LNHDA and SQIVND (reference sequence). The CDR3 has 13 amino acids. After removal of 6 bases from V and 4 bases from J, the junction contained 5 bases not matched to a gene. CDR3 in amino acids: CASRDRGPTEAFF. DNA for the CDR3: TGTGCCAGTAGGGATAGGGGGCCCACTGAAGCTTTCTTT.

The J gene is TRBJ1-2, the V gene TRBV27; perhaps TRBD1 as D (6 bases). The CDR3 runs to 15 residues. Trimming removed 3 bases at V and 7 bases at J, with 18 bases between. CDR1 is MNHEY, CDR2 SMNVEV, per germline (reference sequence). CDR3 sequence reads: CASSFSMGARLGYTF. The CDR3 nucleotides read TGTGCCAGCAGTTTTTCGATGGGGGCGAGGCTTGGCTACACCTTC.

This chain uses TRBV3-1 (or the pseudogene TRBV3-2) with TRBJ2-7; TRBD1 might be the D (5 bases). Trimming removed 1 base at V and 3 bases at J, with 13 bases between. Germline loops: CDR1 LGHDT, CDR2 YNNKEL (reference sequence). CDR3 length: 15 amino acids. The CDR3 sequence is CASSQGYRSFYEQYF. For the CDR3, the DNA is TGTGCCAGCAGCCAAGGTTACAGGTCTTTCTACGAGCAGTACTTC.

The CDR3 sequence: CASSYSGQSAYEQYF. CDR3 coding DNA: TGTGCCAGCAGTTACTCTGGGCAGTCCGCCTACGAGCAGTACTTC. The rearrangement joins TRBV6-6 to TRBJ2-7; D not resolved. This CDR3 contains 15 residues. Between the trimmed V and J ends, which lost 0 bases and 2 bases, there was a span of 11 bases. Germline CDR1 reads MNHNY; CDR2 reads SVGAGI (reference sequence).

The gene calls are TRBV5-1 and TRBJ2-1, with TRBD1 matching over 10 bases. Trimming removed 6 bases from V and 7 bases from J; junction bases left unmatched: 4. Germline CDR1 reads SGHRS; CDR2 reads YFSETQ. The CDR3 sequence is 13 residues long. The CDR3 DNA follows: TGCGCCAGCAACGACAGGGGGCGAAATGAGCAGTTCTTC. Amino acids: CASNDRGRNEQFF. The variable domain in full, with the rest retrieved from reference TRBV5-1 and TRBJ2-1, is KAGVTQTPRYLIKTRGQQVTLSCSPISGHRSVSWYQQTPGQGLQFLFEYFSETQRNKGNFPGRFSGRQFSNSRSEMNVSTLELGDSALYLCASNDRGRNEQFFGPGTRLTVL.

This clone was observed a single time. The chain carries TRBV27 and TRBJ2-7; perhaps TRBD2 as D (6 bases). Germline V gene sequence: CDR1 MNHEY, CDR2 SMNVEV (reference sequence). V was cut by 6 bases and J by 3 bases, with 15 bases left in between. This CDR3 comprises 14 residues. The CDR3 reads CASSPLGEVYEQYF. CDR3 nucleotide sequence: TGTGCCAGCAGCCCTTTGGGGGAGGTCTACGAGCAGTACTTC.

The chain recombines TRBV28 with TRBJ2-2; unclear D gene. The CDR3 has 16 residues. Germline V gene sequence: CDR1 MDHEN, CDR2 SYDVKM. Trimming removed 9 bases from V and 4 bases from J, with 21 bases in between. The CDR3 DNA reads as TGTGCCAGTAACCATCCGTCGCCACGGGTCACCGGGGAGCTGTTTTTT. As protein: CASNHPSPRVTGELFF.

This sequence joins TRBV6-5 and TRBJ2-7; perhaps TRBD2 as D (6 bases). The CDR3 covers 15 residues. The V end was cut by 4 bases, the J end by 1 base, with 14 bases between. CDR1 and CDR2 (germline): MNHEY, SVGAGI. The CDR3 loop is CASSFQLAVSYEQYF. CDR3 nucleotides: TGTGCCAGCAGTTTCCAACTAGCCGTGTCCTACGAGCAGTACTTC.

The chain couples TRBV11-3 to TRBJ2-5; tentatively, D is TRBD2 (6 bases). Germline V CDR1 and CDR2: SGHNT, YENEEA. Trimming removed 4 bases from V and 2 bases from J, with 8 bases in between. This CDR3 comprises 13 residues. The CDR3, as DNA: TGTGCCAGCAGCTCCGGGACTCAAGAGACCCAGTACTTC. It yields the protein CASSSGTQETQYF.

This rearrangement joins TRBV7-6 to TRBJ1-1; a possible D gene is TRBD1 (6 bases). CDR1 and CDR2 (germline): SGHVS, FNYEAQ. This CDR3 is built from 13 residues. Deletions cut 5 bases from V and 7 bases from J, with 14 bases between. The CDR3 loop reads CASSQRADSEAFF. The CDR3 nucleotides read TGTGCCAGCAGCCAAAGAGCGGACAGTGAAGCTTTCTTT.

V usage is TRBV10-3 and J usage is TRBJ2-1; D uncertain. Trimming took 7 bases from V and 0 from J, leaving 13 bases between them. This CDR3 contains 15 residues. CDR1 ENHRY and CDR2 SYGVKD come from the germline V gene. The CDR3 DNA reads as TGTGCCATCACACAGACGGCCAGCTCCTACAATGAGCAGTTCTTC. Its translation: CAITQTASSYNEQFF.

This clone was counted a single time. The gene calls are TRBV7-9 and TRBJ2-5; D might be TRBD1 (6 bases). The germline V and J ends were trimmed by 10 bases and 5 bases, with 14 bases remaining between them. The CDR3 is 12 amino acids. CDR1 SEHNR and CDR2 FQNEAQ come from the germline V gene (reference sequence). The CDR3, as DNA: TGTGCCACCACAGGGAGAGGCGAGACCCAGTACTTC. Translated, it gives CATTGRGETQYF.

V is TRBV5-6 and J is TRBJ2-2; D unclear. V dropped 2 bases and J dropped 8 bases, with 4 bases sitting between them. Looked up from germline, CDR1 is SGHDT and CDR2 is YYEEEE. This CDR3 has 11 amino acids. For the CDR3, the DNA is TGTGCCAGCAGCTTCCTTGGGGAGCTGTTTTTT. This sequence encodes CASSFLGELFF. The full variable domain, with the rest looked up from reference TRBV5-6 and TRBJ2-2, is DAGVTQSPTHLIKTRGQQVTLRCSPKSGHDTVSWYQQALGQGPQFIFQYYEEEERQRGNFPDRFSGHQFPNYSSELNVNALLLGDSALYLCASSFLGELFFGEGSRLTVL.

This clone was counted a single time. The chain employs TRBV18 and TRBJ2-3; a possible D gene is TRBD2 (6 bases). Trimming removed 3 bases from V and 7 bases from J, with 14 bases in between. CDR1 and CDR2 from the germline V gene are KGHSH and LQKENI. CDR3 length equals 14 residues. The CDR3 bases are TGTGCCAGCTCACCTGGGGCTAGCGCCCATACGCAGTATTTT. Translation: CASSPGASAHTQYF.

The CDR3 DNA reads as TGTGCCAGCAGTTTCCCGGGACAGGGGCCCTACGAGCAGTACTTC. Translation gives CASSFPGQGPYEQYF. This chain links TRBV6-5 with TRBJ2-7, with 10 bases fitting TRBD1. V was pared by 4 bases and J by 2 bases, with 5 bases of the junction left unmatched. The V gene's germline CDR1 is MNHEY and CDR2 SVGAGI. CDR3 length: 15 residues.

The CDR3 DNA reads as TGTGCCAGTACCGCGACAGGGGTCGGAGATACGCAGTATTTT. Protein product: CASTATGVGDTQYF. The genes are TRBV19 and TRBJ2-3, with 8 bases that match TRBD1. V shed 7 bases and J 5 bases; nucleotides not matched to a gene: 8. Germline-derived CDR1 and CDR2 are LNHDA and SQIVND (reference sequence). The CDR3 extends over 14 amino acids.

The chain joins TRBV23-1 to TRBJ2-1; 9 positions match TRBD2. TRBV23-1 qualifies as an ORF whose function is uncertain. J gave up 6 bases and V 10 bases, and 13 bases lay outside the gene matches. The CDR3 is made up of 15 amino acids. CDR3 sequence: CANTPFSGSPNEQFF. The CDR3 bases are TGCGCCAACACCCCTTTTAGCGGGAGTCCCAATGAGCAGTTCTTC.

The rearrangement links TRBV2 to TRBJ2-7; 7 nucleotides align to TRBD2. This CDR3 spans 14 amino acids. V gave up 3 bases and J gave up 7 bases; unmatched junction bases: 9. Germline V gene sequence: CDR1 SNHLY, CDR2 FYNNEI. The CDR3 spells CASSERDYLLEQYF. In nucleotides, the CDR3 is TGTGCCAGCAGTGAGCGGGACTACCTCTTGGAGCAGTACTTC.

The genes are TRBV6-5 and TRBJ1-1; D gene uncertain. Trimming removed 2 bases at V and 0 bases at J, with 7 bases between. Germline lookup yields CDR1 MNHEY and CDR2 SVGAGI. The CDR3 is 14 amino acids. The DNA of the CDR3 is TGTGCCAGCAGTTACGCCAGATTGAACACTGAAGCTTTCTTT. Translated: CASSYARLNTEAFF.

This clone appeared once. The V call is TRBV27, the J call TRBJ2-2; no clear D. CDR1 is MNHEY and CDR2 is SMNVEV in the germline V gene (reference sequence). With 5 bases removed from V and 2 bases from J, the gap between germline ends came to 6 bases. The CDR3 covers 13 residues. The CDR3: CASSPVNTGELFF. The CDR3 bases are TGTGCCAGCAGTCCGGTCAACACCGGGGAGCTGTTTTTT.